This is a list of T cell receptor beta chains from one sample in a study of shared clonotypes between healthy human individuals. Repertoires were generated with immunoSEQ multiplex PCR, while TCRdb's copy carries only in-frame clones and drops some. The data contain millions of clones, less than 95% of them singletons. The sample consisted of naive CD8+ T cells sorted from blood. The origin of the receptors is a man between 18 and 35 years old in good health. CDR3s leave out the opening cysteine and the closing phenylalanine or tryptophan.

v_call,cdr3_aa
TRBV4-3,ASSQGLGRTDTQY
TRBV28,ASSLAGGPLLGSGNTIY
TRBV6-1,ASTETSGPYEQY
TRBV6-4,ASSDSGGVIDTQY
TRBV4-1,ASSLRDREGGPSYEQY
TRBV7-9,ASSPALSTYLSSYEQY
TRBV4-3,ASSQDDRGESNEQF
TRBV5-3,ARSFPGFSAPVEF
TRBV6-5,ASSYSVLGSNYGYT
TRBV11-2,ASSFARGLNEKLF
TRBV6-5,ASSYLAGATTGELF
TRBV15,ATSPRDRVYGYT
TRBV6-1,ASTEWDRQNPLSQH
TRBV30,AWSGLRNTEAF
TRBV4-1,ASSPTVPLYNEQF
TRBV30,AWSVLAGGTDTQY
TRBV10-2,ASSEVGYLEKLF
TRBV7-9,ASSLQDSSYEQY
TRBV14,ASSQLGQGFYEQY
TRBV6-5,ASSIGQSNEKLF
TRBV6-5,ASSYAAGADTEAF
TRBV5-6,ASGGQGSYEQY
TRBV9,ASSFSGATDTQY
TRBV7-3,ASSLTGLSGETQY
TRBV19,ASSIGASVSSYNEQF
TRBV11-2,ASSLVSTGELF
TRBV4-1,ASSPHGQNRLPLH
TRBV11-2,ASSLESGSSYEQY
TRBV6-1,ASSEPTSGGNEQF
TRBV6-6,ASSHIGDNTGELF
TRBV10-3,ASQGLAGGSRKDEQY
TRBV28,ASTPRRGPGEQY
TRBV7-9,ASSSTGGSSYEQY
TRBV7-9,ASSDGQPLYEQY
TRBV4-1,ASSPHRDRTYTEAF
TRBV11-2,ASSLERAAELF
TRBV4-1,ASSQETTYYEQY
TRBV29-1,SVARGGGGDTQY
TRBV4-3,ASSHLLGNTEAF
TRBV29-1,SVEDRLASYNEQF
TRBV7-8,ASSLGPSDDEQF
TRBV15,ATSRDRDLNYEQY
TRBV30,AWSVNALAEQY
TRBV7-9,ASSPPGTGINHEQY
TRBV5-6,ASSQRVRTGELF
TRBV27,ASSGGMGTEAF
TRBV7-9,ASSLVADYGYT
TRBV27,ASSFIESTYEQY
TRBV5-6,ASSSSSGRYYEQY
TRBV6-1,ASSEVHIPLRSDGYT
TRBV9,ASRAGNTGELF
TRBV6-5,ASRLGWGGEKLF
TRBV11-3,ASSSADREELGYT
TRBV20-1,SARKSSEAF